This paragraph covers one T cell receptor beta chain sequence. This clonotype was counted a few times. The antigen it binds to is not known. There are no base qualities to consult, and no much larger clone falls within one base. Receptors were amplified or captured by PCR. Sequencing instrument: HiSeq X Ten. TCRdb took the public reads, trimmed them with fastp at Q25, ran MiXCR for clone calling and kept in-frame beta chains. Rows matching on CDR3 protein sequence are summarized as one entry with the most common DNA and genes. The sample has about 11,000 distinct CDR3 sequences on record, approximately 49% of them singletons. 33% of the sample belongs to the ten largest clones. Sequences MNHNS (CDR1) and SASEGT (CDR2) are obtained from the germline V gene. The cysteine opens and the phenylalanine closes a CDR3 of 14 amino acids. Kept here is only the CDR3 DNA, which spans 42 bases and is read in frame from base 1. Germline trimming amounts to 5 bases on V and 4 bases on J, with 7 as the count of junction bases outside the gene matches.

This entry is derived from a study of CD4 and CD8 cells across lung adenocarcinoma regions (dated by TCRdb to the late 2010s). At the level of the whole study: The study compared tumor centers with tumor margins to examine intratumor heterogeneity of the T cell receptor repertoire.

The donors were patients who had localized lung adenocarcinoma, which is a subtype of non-small cell lung cancer. The samples were taken from the centers of localized lung adenocarcinomas. For TCR repertoire analysis, CD8+ T cells from tumor tissue were profiled separately from CD4+ T cells. Sequencing was done on a sample of CD8+ T cells from the center of a lung tumor. The intended sense of this specimen's cell subset or site label: tumor center region. The sequence derives from a female donor with lung adenocarcinoma. The CD4 and CD8 labels of this study may be unreliable. This chain is built from TRBV6-1 and TRBJ1-2; 7 bases in between match TRBD1. DNA sequence: TGTGCCAGCAGTCCCGGGACAGACACCTATGGCTACACCTTC. Its translation reads: CASSPGTDTYGYTF.